The 21 T cell receptor beta chains in this list originate from one sample, sequenced in a study of alternative splicing in chronic myeloid leukemia remission. Each library started from 1 ug total RNA with poly-A enrichment. TCRdb reprocessed the bulk RNA-seq reads and stores each CDR3 protein as one record, lacking DNA. The sample data list under 65 distinct CDR3 sequences. Noted time point: chronic-phase CML before TKI therapy (screening/day 1). The material sequenced was PBMCs or total blood leukocytes (not recorded which), taken at diagnosis. Source of these receptors: an adult with chronic myeloid leukemia.

This clonotype was seen only a few times. The J gene is TRBJ2-1, the V gene TRBV28; TCRdb reports TRBD2, a call that lacks DNA to check it against. This CDR3 comprises 14 residues. Germline CDR1 reads MDHEN; CDR2 reads SYDVKM. The CDR3 reads CASSRLAGENEQFF.

This chain joins TRBV25-1 and TRBJ2-1; TCRdb names TRBD2, which stays unverified in the absence of DNA. The CDR3 covers 15 residues. CDR1 is MGHDK, CDR2 SYGVNS, per germline. CDR3 region: CASSVAGGPSDEQFF.

This rearrangement joins TRBV7-2 to TRBJ2-7; as DNA is missing, the TRBD2 call by TCRdb cannot be tested. Germline CDR1 and CDR2: SGHTA and FQGNSA. The CDR3 sequence is 12 residues long. CDR3 protein: CASSFGRREQYF.

This clonotype was recorded a few times. The rearrangement joins TRBV4-1 to TRBJ1-2. This CDR3 contains 16 residues. Germline V gene lookup returns CDR1 MGHRA and CDR2 YSYEKL. The CDR3 loop is CASSQGGQGSNYGYTF.

This clonotype qualifies as hyperexpanded. The rearrangement uses TRBV7-8 and TRBJ2-3. Germline-derived CDR1 and CDR2 are SGHVS and FQNEAQ. The CDR3 totals 12 residues. CDR3 protein: CASSTLSNTQYF.

This chain connects TRBV20-1 to TRBJ2-1; TCRdb lists TRBD2, though no DNA is available to test this call. Germline-derived CDR1 and CDR2 are DFQATT and SNEGSKA (reference sequence). This CDR3 is built from 16 residues. The CDR3 sequence is CSARGGGLAGYNEQFF.

This clonotype appeared once. V and J are TRBV14 and TRBJ1-1. This CDR3 is built from 17 residues. Germline V gives CDR1 SGHDN, CDR2 FVKESK. The CDR3 sequence: CASSQWSGLGRNTEAFF.

The rearrangement links TRBV20-1 to TRBJ2-1; the D call from TCRdb, TRBD2, cannot be confirmed without DNA. CDR3 size: 15 residues. From germline, CDR1 is DFQATT and CDR2 SNEGSKA (reference sequence). This CDR3 is CSAREVESSYNEQFF.

The chain links TRBV6-1 to TRBJ1-1. CDR1 and CDR2 (germline): MNHNS, SASEGT. The CDR3 is made up of 14 amino acids. The CDR3 here is CASSPPGGGTEAFF.

V usage is TRBV29-1 and J usage is TRBJ1-4. The CDR3 loop spans 11 amino acids. CDR1 and CDR2 (germline): SQVTM, ANQGSEA. CDR3 sequence: CSVTSNEKLFF.

The rearrangement uses TRBV6-5 and TRBJ2-1; TCRdb picks TRBD2, but there is no DNA to check that call. Germline V gene sequence: CDR1 MNHEY, CDR2 SVGAGI. The CDR3 consists of 12 residues. CDR3 sequence reads: CASSYPLGEQFF.

The CDR3 loop reads CSARVGETQYF. This chain links TRBV20/OR9-2 with TRBJ2-5; TCRdb returns TRBD2, unconfirmable since there is no DNA. TRBV20/OR9-2 is filed as an ORF, its function uncertain. The CDR3 totals 11 residues.

CDR3 sequence: CASSLNRVGTEAFF. V gene TRBV11-2 combines with J gene TRBJ1-1. Looked up from germline, CDR1 is SGHAT and CDR2 is FQNNGV. CDR3 length: 14 amino acids.

This rearrangement joins TRBV20-1 to TRBJ1-1; lacking DNA, the TRBD1 call made by TCRdb goes unchecked. The CDR3 totals 12 residues. Germline V CDR1 and CDR2: DFQATT, SNEGSKA (reference sequence). CDR3 residues: CSAGQGSSEAFF.

This rearrangement joins TRBV7-8 to TRBJ1-2. The germline V gene encodes CDR1 SGHVS and CDR2 FQNEAQ. The CDR3 runs to 12 residues. CDR3 region: CASSRSNYGYTF.

V usage is TRBV2 and J usage is TRBJ2-2; absent DNA, TCRdb's TRBD2 call cannot be checked. CDR3 length: 16 amino acids. Germline lookup yields CDR1 SNHLY and CDR2 FYNNEI. The CDR3 spells CASSEFRTANTGELFF. Together with reference TRBV2 and TRBJ2-2, the CDR3 gives the full variable domain: EPEVTQTPSHQVTQMGQEVILRCVPISNHLYFYWYRQILGQKVEFLVSFYNNEISEKSEIFDDQFSVERPDGSNFTLKIRSTKLEDSAMYFCASSEFRTANTGELFFGEGSRLTVL.

The gene calls are TRBV7-2 and TRBJ1-3. This CDR3 has 15 residues. The germline CDR1 and CDR2 sequences are SGHTA and FQGNSA. This CDR3 is CASSPVEVPGNTIYF.

V gene TRBV9 combines with J gene TRBJ1-1. Germline-derived CDR1 and CDR2 are SGDLS and YYNGEE. CDR3 size: 14 residues. The CDR3 region is CASSLGAGGTEAFF.

This clonotype has just one count. J is TRBJ2-2 and V is TRBV7-3; TCRdb's D call, TRBD2, is unchecked because there is no DNA. Germline CDR1 SGHTA, CDR2 FQGTGA. The CDR3 has 15 amino acids. The CDR3 spells CASSSLAGGTGELFF.

The V and J genes are TRBV20-1 and TRBJ2-1; lacking DNA, the TRBD2 call made by TCRdb goes unchecked. The CDR3 has 14 amino acids. Germline V lookup: CDR1 DFQATT, CDR2 SNEGSKA (reference sequence). This CDR3 reads CSARVQRDSYEQFF.

This chain links TRBV5-5 with TRBJ2-7; no DNA is available, so the TRBD2 call from TCRdb remains unchecked. The CDR3 spans 15 residues. CDR1 and CDR2 from the germline V gene are SGHKS and YYEKEE (reference sequence). The CDR3 protein is CASSLGRMRSYGQYF. Together with reference TRBV5-5 and TRBJ2-7, the CDR3 gives the full variable domain: DAGVTQSPTHLIKTRGQQVTLRCSPISGHKSVSWYQQVLGQGPQFIFQYYEKEERGRGNFPDRFSARQFPNYSSELNVNALLLGDSALYLCASSLGRMRSYGQYFGPGTRLTVT.